A selection of T cell receptor beta chains follows, all from one sample in a study of shared clonotypes between healthy human individuals. Generated by immunoSEQ multiplex PCR, the TCRdb table keeps only in-frame clones and is missing some. Among roughly 500,000 clones listed, around 79% were seen once. Specimen: PBMCs. The receptors were sampled from a woman in her thirties or forties in good health. Some clones in this sample may be carry-over from other donors' samples. CDR3s include the opening cysteine and the closing phenylalanine or tryptophan. The order of the fields is clone size, J gene, D gene, V gene, CDR3 DNA, CDR3 protein. D genes are given only for firm matches. Size tells how often a clone was seen (once, few, many) or the class of an expanded clone, and some rows leave it out.

>.|TRBJ2-5|.|TRBV5-1
TGCGCCAGCAGCCTAACAGGGACGTTCGGGGAGACCCAGTACTTC
CASSLTGTFGETQYF
>.|TRBJ2-7|TRBD2|TRBV7-9
TGTGCCAGCAGCTTAGTAGCGGGCGGCTCCTACGAGCAGTACTTC
CASSLVAGGSYEQYF
>.|TRBJ2-5|TRBD1|TRBV7-9
TGTGCCAGCAGCTGGACAGGGGCCCAAGAGACCCAGTACTTC
CASSWTGAQETQYF
>.|TRBJ2-3|TRBD2|TRBV5-1
TGCGCCAGCAGCTGGCTAGCGGGAGGGGAAATTAGCACAGATACGCAGTATTTT
CASSWLAGGEISTDTQYF
>.|TRBJ1-1|.|TRBV29-1
TGCAGCGCGTCGACGGGGAACACTGAAGCTTTCTTT
CSASTGNTEAFF
>.|TRBJ2-7|.|TRBV4-3
TGCGCCAGCAGCCAAGCCTTTGGCTACGAGCAGTACTTC
CASSQAFGYEQYF
>.|TRBJ2-7|.|TRBV6-1
TGTGCCAGCAGTCGAACAACGGCGCTAAACGAGCAGTACTTC
CASSRTTALNEQYF
>.|TRBJ2-1|.|TRBV7-2
TGTGCCAGCAGCTTAGAGTACAGCCACAATGAGCAGTTCTTC
CASSLEYSHNEQFF
>.|TRBJ2-7|.|TRBV6-5
TGTGCCAGCAGCCCTCCGGGCAGGACCTACGAGCAGTACTTC
CASSPPGRTYEQYF
>.|TRBJ2-1|TRBD2|TRBV11-3
TGTGCCAGCAGCTTGGGACTAGGAGGATACAATGAGCAGTTCTTC
CASSLGLGGYNEQFF
>.|TRBJ2-5|.|TRBV5-1
TGCGCCAGCAGCATCCAATCAGATAGAGAGACCCAGTACTTC
CASSIQSDRETQYF
>few|TRBJ1-1|.|TRBV29-1
TGCAGCGTTGAACGAGCTGTGAACACTGAAGCTTTCTTT
CSVERAVNTEAFF
>few|TRBJ1-1|.|TRBV28
TGTGCCAGCGAAAGGGGAACTGAAGCTTTCTTT
CASERGTEAFF
>.|TRBJ1-2|TRBD1|TRBV19
TGTGCCAGTAGTGTAAAACCCCGGGACAGCTATGGCTACACCTTC
CASSVKPRDSYGYTF
>.|TRBJ2-7|.|TRBV28
TGTGCCAGCAGTCCGTCTTTAGTGACCACTTCCTACGAGCAGTACTTC
CASSPSLVTTSYEQYF
>.|TRBJ1-2|.|TRBV25-1
TGTGCCAGCAGTGACAGCAGGGGAGGCTATGGCTACACCTTC
CASSDSRGGYGYTF
>.|TRBJ1-1|TRBD1|TRBV5-8
TGTGCCAGCAGCCGGGACAGTTTGAACACTGAAGCTTTCTTT
CASSRDSLNTEAFF
>.|TRBJ1-3|.|TRBV9
TGTGCCAGCAGCCTCCGGCCGGGACGAGACACCATATATTTT
CASSLRPGRDTIYF
>.|TRBJ1-1|TRBD1|TRBV5-1
TGCGCCAGCAGCAGCGGGGACAGGGGCACTGAAGCTTTCTTT
CASSSGDRGTEAFF
>.|TRBJ2-7|.|TRBV5-1
TGCGCCAGCAGCTGGGAGCAGGGTCGCGAGCAGTACTTC
CASSWEQGREQYF
>.|TRBJ2-2|TRBD1|TRBV11-1
TGTGCCAGCAGCCTGACAGGGGGCACCGGGGAGCTGTTTTTT
CASSLTGGTGELFF
>.|TRBJ2-3|TRBD2|TRBV9
TGTGCCAGCAGCCGGAGGCCGAGCGGGAGGGCCGAGAGGACAGATACGCAGTATTTT
CASSRRPSGRAERTDTQYF
>.|TRBJ1-5|.|TRBV6-1
TGTGCCAGCAGTGAAAGCTCCGGCTGGCAGCCCCAGCATTTT
CASSESSGWQPQHF
>.|TRBJ2-1|.|TRBV30
TGTGCCCGCCAGGGGTGGGAAAGCTCCTACAATGAGCAGTTCTTC
CARQGWESSYNEQFF
>.|TRBJ2-1|.|TRBV29-1
TGCAGCGTTGGACTTAGCTCCTACAATGAGCAGTTCTTC
CSVGLSSYNEQFF
>.|TRBJ1-5|.|TRBV11-2
TGTGCCAGCAGCTTAGATCAGGGGCAGCCCCAGCATTTT
CASSLDQGQPQHF
>.|TRBJ1-5|.|TRBV19
TGTGCCAGTAGTATTGCCGTGAGTAATCAGCCCCAGCATTTT
CASSIAVSNQPQHF
>.|TRBJ2-3|.|TRBV29-1
TGCAGCGTTGAACCCAGCTACAGGGCCGGCACAGATACGCAGTATTTT
CSVEPSYRAGTDTQYF
>.|TRBJ2-1|.|TRBV5-1
TGCGCCAGCAGCTTGGCCATCGGGTCCCCGACTAATGAGCAGTTCTTC
CASSLAIGSPTNEQFF
>.|TRBJ2-1|.|TRBV18
TGTGCCAGCTCACACAACCGGGACGGCAATGAGCAGTTCTTC
CASSHNRDGNEQFF
>.|TRBJ2-2|.|TRBV28
TGTGCCAGCAGTTTATTACTCAGGGGAGGCGGGGAGCTGTTTTTT
CASSLLLRGGGELFF
>.|TRBJ2-7|TRBD1|TRBV7-2
TGTGCCAGCAGCCCAGAGACAGGGCGCGAGCAGTACTTC
CASSPETGREQYF
>.|TRBJ2-4|TRBD2|TRBV9
TGTGCCAGCAGCGTAGGCCCTAGCGGGATGGCCAAAAACATTCAGTACTTC
CASSVGPSGMAKNIQYF
>.|TRBJ2-3|TRBD2|TRBV7-6
TGTGCCAGCAGCTTATCCGGACTAGCGGGTTGGGTAGATACGCAGTATTTT
CASSLSGLAGWVDTQYF
>.|TRBJ2-7|TRBD1|TRBV28
TGTGCCAGCCAGGACAGGGCCTCCTACGAGCAGTACTTC
CASQDRASYEQYF
>few|TRBJ2-7|.|TRBV7-9
TGTGCCAGCAGCTTAGACCGGTCGTTGGTTGACTACGAGCAGTACTTC
CASSLDRSLVDYEQYF
>.|TRBJ2-1|TRBD2|TRBV7-3
TGTGCCAGCAGCTTAAGGTCCTCTAGCGGGACACGGAGTGAGCAGTTCTTC
CASSLRSSSGTRSEQFF
>once|TRBJ1-1|.|TRBV28
TGTGCCAGCAGTTTATGGCAGGAAGCTTTCTTT
CASSLWQEAFF
>many|TRBJ2-2|.|TRBV28
TGTGCCAGCAGTTTTGTCTTGGGGACCGGGGAGCTGTTTTTT
CASSFVLGTGELFF
>.|TRBJ2-1|TRBD1|TRBV7-8
TGTGCCAGCAGCTTCGGGACAGCGAACAATGAGCAGTTCTTC
CASSFGTANNEQFF
>.|TRBJ2-1|.|TRBV5-1
TGCGCCAGCAGCTTGGATCTCGCGGACCAGGAGCAGTTCTTC
CASSLDLADQEQFF
>.|TRBJ2-7|.|TRBV15
TGTGCCACCAGCAGAAAGAGCAGGGGACTCTCTTACTTC
CATSRKSRGLSYF
>once|TRBJ2-7|.|TRBV30
TGTGCCTGGAGTCGAGAGCTGGGCTACGAGCAGTACTTC
CAWSRELGYEQYF
>few|TRBJ1-5|.|TRBV15
TGTGCCACCAGCAGTGCCTTGCGGGAGAACCAGCCCCAGCATTTT
CATSSALRENQPQHF
>few|TRBJ1-2|TRBD1|TRBV4-1
TGCGCCAGCAGCCAAGAGGGAGGGGGCCAACTTGGTGGCTACACCTTC
CASSQEGGGQLGGYTF
>.|TRBJ2-5|.|TRBV7-6
TGTGCCAGCAGCTTACAAGAGACCCAGTACTTC
CASSLQETQYF
>.|TRBJ1-5|.|TRBV7-2
TGTGCCAGCAGCTCGGACGTAGATCAGCCCCAGCATTTT
CASSSDVDQPQHF
>.|TRBJ2-3|.|TRBV7-8
TGTGCCAGCAGCTACGTCTCGGCAGATACGCAGTATTTT
CASSYVSADTQYF
>few|TRBJ2-1|.|TRBV9
TGTGCCAGCAGCCTACTCGACGGTGAGCAGTTCTTC
CASSLLDGEQFF
>.|TRBJ1-1|TRBD1|TRBV5-1
TGCGCCAGCAGACCGACAGGGGTAGGCACTGAAGCTTTCTTT
CASRPTGVGTEAFF